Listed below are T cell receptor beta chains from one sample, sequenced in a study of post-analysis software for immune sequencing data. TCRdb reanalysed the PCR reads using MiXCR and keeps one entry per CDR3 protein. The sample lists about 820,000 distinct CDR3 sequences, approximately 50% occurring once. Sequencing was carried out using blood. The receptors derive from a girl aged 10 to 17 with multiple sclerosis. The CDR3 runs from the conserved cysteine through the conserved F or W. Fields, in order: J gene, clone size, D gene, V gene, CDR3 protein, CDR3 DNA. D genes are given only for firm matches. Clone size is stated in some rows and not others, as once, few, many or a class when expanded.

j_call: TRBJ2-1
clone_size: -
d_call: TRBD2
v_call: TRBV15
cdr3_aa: CATSRALSGGAYNEQFF
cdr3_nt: TGTGCCACCAGCAGAGCCCTTAGCGGGGGGGCCTACAATGAGCAGTTCTTC

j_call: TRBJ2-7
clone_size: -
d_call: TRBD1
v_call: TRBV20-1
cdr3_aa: CSAQDRGLIEQYF
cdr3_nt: TGCAGTGCCCAGGACAGGGGGCTTATTGAGCAGTACTTC

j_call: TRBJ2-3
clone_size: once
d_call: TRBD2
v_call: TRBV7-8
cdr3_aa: CASSIGGGASDTQYF
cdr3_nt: TGTGCCAGCAGCATAGGCGGGGGGGCATCGGATACGCAGTATTTT

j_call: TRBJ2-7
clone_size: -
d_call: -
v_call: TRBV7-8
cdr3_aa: CASSPRQGTIYERYF
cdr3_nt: TGTGCCAGCAGCCCCCGACAGGGGACTATCTACGAGCGGTACTTC

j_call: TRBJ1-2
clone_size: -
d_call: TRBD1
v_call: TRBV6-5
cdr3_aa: CASSYSIRGPGYTF
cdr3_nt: TGTGCCAGCAGTTACTCGATCAGGGGGCCGGGCTACACCTTC

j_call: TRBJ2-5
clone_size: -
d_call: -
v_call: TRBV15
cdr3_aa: CATSRDRAPSSTQYF
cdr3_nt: TGTGCCACCAGCAGAGACAGGGCCCCGTCATCGACCCAGTACTTC

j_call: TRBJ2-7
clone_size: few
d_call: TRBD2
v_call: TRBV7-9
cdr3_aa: CASRPAPRAGGPYEQYF
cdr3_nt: TGTGCCAGCAGACCAGCCCCTAGAGCGGGAGGCCCCTACGAGCAGTACTTC

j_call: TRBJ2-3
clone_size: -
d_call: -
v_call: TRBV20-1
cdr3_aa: CSASIDRDTQYF
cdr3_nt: TGCAGTGCCTCAATAGACAGGGATACGCAGTATTTT

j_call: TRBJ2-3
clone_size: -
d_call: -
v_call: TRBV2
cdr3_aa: CASRPPLIDTQYF
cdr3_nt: TGTGCCAGCAGGCCCCCGCTGATAGATACGCAGTATTTT

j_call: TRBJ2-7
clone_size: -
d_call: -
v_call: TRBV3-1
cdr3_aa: CASSHSGHPYEQYF
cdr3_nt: TGTGCCAGCAGCCACTCGGGACACCCCTACGAGCAGTACTTC

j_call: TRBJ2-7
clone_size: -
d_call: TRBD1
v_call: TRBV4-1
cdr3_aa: CASSDIFRDSLYEQYF
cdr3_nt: TGCGCCAGCAGCGACATCTTCCGGGACAGCCTCTACGAGCAGTACTTC

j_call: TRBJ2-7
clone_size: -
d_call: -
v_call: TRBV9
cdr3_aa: CASSVAGETYEQYF
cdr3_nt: TGTGCCAGCAGCGTAGCCGGGGAGACCTACGAGCAGTACTTC

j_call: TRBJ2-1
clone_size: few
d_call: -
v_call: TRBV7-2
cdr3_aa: CASSLGGTQRGYNEQFF
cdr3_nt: TGTGCCAGCAGCTTAGGAGGGACGCAAAGGGGCTACAATGAGCAGTTCTTC

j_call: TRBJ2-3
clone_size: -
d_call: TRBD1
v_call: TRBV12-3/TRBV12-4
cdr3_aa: CASSLDRGRTDTQYF
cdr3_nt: TGTGCCAGCAGTTTGGACAGGGGGCGTACAGATACGCAGTATTTT

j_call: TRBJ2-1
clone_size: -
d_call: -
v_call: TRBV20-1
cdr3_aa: CSARGGDSYNEQFF
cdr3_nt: TGCAGTGCTAGAGGAGGGGACTCCTACAATGAGCAGTTCTTC

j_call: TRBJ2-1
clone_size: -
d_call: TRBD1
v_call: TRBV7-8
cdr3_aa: CASSLGPGTGHSGYNEQFF
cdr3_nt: TGTGCCAGCAGCCTCGGCCCCGGGACAGGTCACTCCGGGTACAATGAGCAGTTCTTC

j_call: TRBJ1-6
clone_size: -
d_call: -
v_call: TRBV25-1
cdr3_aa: CASSDMAGVNSPLHF
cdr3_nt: TGTGCCAGCAGTGATATGGCAGGGGTTAATTCACCCCTCCACTTT

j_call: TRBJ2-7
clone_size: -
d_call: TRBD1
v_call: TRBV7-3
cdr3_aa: CASSLDRDNEQYF
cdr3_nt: TGTGCCAGCAGCCTAGACAGGGACAACGAGCAGTACTTC

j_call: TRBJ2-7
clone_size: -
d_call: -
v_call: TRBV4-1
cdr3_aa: CASSALDRLYEQYF
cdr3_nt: TGCGCCAGCAGCGCCCTCGACAGGCTCTACGAGCAGTACTTC

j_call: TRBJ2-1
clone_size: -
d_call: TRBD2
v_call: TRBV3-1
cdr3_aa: CASSQLPGLAGVNEQFF
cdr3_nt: TGTGCCAGCAGCCAACTACCGGGACTAGCGGGAGTAAATGAGCAGTTCTTC

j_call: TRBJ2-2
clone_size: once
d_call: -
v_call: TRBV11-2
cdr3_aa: CASSLDAWTANTGELFF
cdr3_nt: TGTGCCAGCAGCTTAGACGCCTGGACAGCGAACACCGGGGAGCTGTTTTTT

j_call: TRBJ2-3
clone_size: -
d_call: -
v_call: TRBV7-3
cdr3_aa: CAGSSQPRGYDTQYF
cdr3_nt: TGTGCCGGCAGTTCCCAGCCTAGAGGCTACGATACGCAGTATTTT

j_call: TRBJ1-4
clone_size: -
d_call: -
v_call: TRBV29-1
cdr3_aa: CSVAGTMDEKLFF
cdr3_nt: TGCAGCGTAGCCGGGACAATGGATGAAAAACTGTTTTTT

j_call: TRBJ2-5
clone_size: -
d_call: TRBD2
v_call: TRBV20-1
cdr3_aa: CSASTSGGLQETQYF
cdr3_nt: TGCAGTGCTAGTACTAGCGGGGGCCTACAAGAGACCCAGTACTTC